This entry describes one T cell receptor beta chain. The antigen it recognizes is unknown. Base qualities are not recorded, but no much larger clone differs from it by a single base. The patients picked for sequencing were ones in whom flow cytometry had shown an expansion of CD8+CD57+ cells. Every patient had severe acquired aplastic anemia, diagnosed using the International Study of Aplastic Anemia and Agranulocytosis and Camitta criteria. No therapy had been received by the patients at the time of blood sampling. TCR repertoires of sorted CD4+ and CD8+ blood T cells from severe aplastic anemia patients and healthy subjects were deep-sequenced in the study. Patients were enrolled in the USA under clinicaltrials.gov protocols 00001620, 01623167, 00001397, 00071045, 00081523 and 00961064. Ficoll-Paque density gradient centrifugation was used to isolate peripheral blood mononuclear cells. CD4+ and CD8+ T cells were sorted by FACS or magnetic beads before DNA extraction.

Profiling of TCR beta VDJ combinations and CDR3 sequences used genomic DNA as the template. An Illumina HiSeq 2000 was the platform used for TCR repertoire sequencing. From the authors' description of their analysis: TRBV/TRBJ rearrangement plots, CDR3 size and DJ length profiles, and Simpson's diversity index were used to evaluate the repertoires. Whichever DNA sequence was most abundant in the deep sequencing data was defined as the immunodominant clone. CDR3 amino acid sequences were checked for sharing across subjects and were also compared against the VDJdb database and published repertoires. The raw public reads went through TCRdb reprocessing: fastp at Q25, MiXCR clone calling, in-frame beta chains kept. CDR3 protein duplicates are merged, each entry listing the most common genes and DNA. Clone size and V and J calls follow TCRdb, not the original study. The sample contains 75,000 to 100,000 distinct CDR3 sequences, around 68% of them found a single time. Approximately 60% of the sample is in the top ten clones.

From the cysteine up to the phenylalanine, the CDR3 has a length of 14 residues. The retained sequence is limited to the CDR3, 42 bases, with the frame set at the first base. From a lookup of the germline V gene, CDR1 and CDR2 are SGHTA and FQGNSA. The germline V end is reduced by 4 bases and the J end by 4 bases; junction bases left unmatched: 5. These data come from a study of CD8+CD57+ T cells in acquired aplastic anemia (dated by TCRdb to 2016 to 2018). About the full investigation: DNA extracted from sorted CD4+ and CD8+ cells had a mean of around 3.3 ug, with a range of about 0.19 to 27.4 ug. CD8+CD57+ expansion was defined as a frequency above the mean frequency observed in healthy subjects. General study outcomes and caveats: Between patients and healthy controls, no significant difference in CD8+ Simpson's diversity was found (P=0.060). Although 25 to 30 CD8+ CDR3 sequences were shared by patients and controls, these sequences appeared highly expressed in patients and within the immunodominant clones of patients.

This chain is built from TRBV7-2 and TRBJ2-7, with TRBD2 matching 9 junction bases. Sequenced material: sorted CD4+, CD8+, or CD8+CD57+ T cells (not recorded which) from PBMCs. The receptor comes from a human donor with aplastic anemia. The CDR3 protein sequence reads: CASSYYAGGYEQYF. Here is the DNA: TGTGCCAGCAGCTACTACGCGGGGGGGTACGAGCAGTACTTC.